One T cell receptor beta chain is described in this entry. The data belong to a study of OX40 agonist ivuxolimab in advanced cancers. Libraries were prepared by immunoSEQ multiplex PCR; TCRdb keeps only in-frame clonotypes and omits some of them. Here the sample spans under 95,000 clones, approximately 85% being singletons. The germline CDR1 and CDR2 sequences are MNHEY and SMNVEV (reference sequence). This CDR3 contains 13 residues. V was clipped by 1 base and J by 6 bases, with 9 bases between them. This sample comprised CD4+ or CD8+ T cells sorted from blood, obtained in a trial of the OX40 agonist ivuxolimab. V usage is TRBV27 and J usage is TRBJ1-1, with a weak D call TRBD1 (5 bases). This sequence was found in an adult with an advanced solid tumor such as melanoma, head and neck, liver or kidney cancer. CDR3 region: CASSLFGAPEAFF. CDR3 DNA sequence: TGTGCCAGCAGTTTATTTGGGGCCCCTGAAGCTTTCTTT.